This T cell receptor (beta chain) was observed in a study of shared clonotypes between healthy human individuals (dated by TCRdb to the early 2020s). For the study in its entirety: The cohort included three men and a couple of women between 18 and 49 years of age. For each donor, CD4 naive and CD4 memory were each given three plates, CD8 naive was given two plates, and CD8 memory was given one plate. To estimate repertoire size and how much clonotypes are shared between individuals, the study performed deep sequencing of blood TCR repertoires from roughly five healthy adults. To increase sequencing depth and limit assay-specific biases, different laboratories used diverse techniques to prepare libraries and sequence TCR repertoires. Each donor's leukapheresis produced roughly between roughly 0.85 and 9.5 billion PBMCs. Summary of the overall study and its limitations: Naive subsets generally had larger estimated clonotype richness than memory subsets did. Based on pairwise subsampling, the degree of clonotype sharing among donors was expected to be affected by sequencing depth. When a handful of donors were compared, the shared fraction of clonotypes was about 5% for naive CD4, around 4% for naive CD8, 2% to 2.5% for memory CD4, and 0.35% to 0.4% for memory CD8. Only blood was sampled, and tissue TCR repertoires likely differ from those in blood. The genetic and exposure-history diversity represented was limited by the small number of donors. Incomplete sequencing was indicated by rarefaction of sorted-subset datasets, despite the large sequencing depth. Compared with non-shared clonotypes, the clonotypes found in all four sorted-subset donors had higher generation probabilities.

With regard to this clone: It has no known antigen specificity. Per-base qualities were not stored, and no clone one base away is much larger.

There are 17 amino acids in the CDR3, from cysteine to phenylalanine inclusive. Only the CDR3 DNA is retained, 51 bases long and in frame from the first base. The junction shows trimming of 0 bases on V and 3 bases on J, plus 16 bases between the germline ends. Reading the germline V gene gives CDR1 SGHRS and CDR2 YFSETQ. TCR CDR3 regions were amplified from genomic DNA by multiplex PCR using the deep immunoSEQ assay. For each cell subset, the extracted genomic DNA was distributed evenly across all wells of several immunoSEQ 96-well plates, and each plate served as one replicate. For sorted subsets, around 200 ng genomic DNA, equal to tens of thousands of T cell genomes, was loaded into each replicate PCR. The purified libraries were quantified using a Qubit 3.0 fluorometer, sized with a Bioanalyzer 2100, and then quantified again using the KAPA Library Quantification kit. Every immunoSEQ 96-well plate was sequenced on a separate single-read 150-cycle Illumina NextSeq 550 flow cell. In the original analysis: The immunoSEQ output contained only junctional sequences without quality scores, so filtering could not match that applied to full-length reads. Sequences were annotated with PyIR, a Python wrapper for IgBLAST v1.9, and V/J genes and CDR3 were assigned using IMGT germline references. Reads with weak V/J assignments (E-value above 1e-6), missing CDR3, stop codons, out-of-frame junctions, or ambiguous translated residues were removed. A V3J clonotype was defined by an identical inferred V gene, J gene, and CDR3 amino acid sequence. The percentage overlap between two repertoires was calculated by dividing the number of shared unique clonotypes by the size of the smaller repertoire. Three approaches were used to assess repertoire richness: RTK rarefaction, the Chao1 estimator, and Recon v2.1 estimates of unobserved clonotypes. For all TCRbeta clonotypes obtained by the gDNA method from several donors, generation probabilities were computed with OLGA. The clones in this table, taken by TCRdb from immuneACCESS, are in-frame only. Not every clone is retained; where verified, under half of the shortfall comes from an unresolved V gene, and the cause of the rest is unknown. D and trimming come from the DNA, and the V and J calls and clone size come from that table. In this sample the table shows roughly 500,000 clones, approximately 95% of which occur a single time. The ten largest make up approximately 0.06% of the sample.

The donors were healthy, HIV-negative adults with no recently reported acute infections or vaccinations. Every donor was a Caucasian adult living in Nashville, Tennessee, USA. Magnetic negative selection was used to enrich CD4+ T cells, after which naive cells were positively selected on CD45RA and the negative fraction became the memory subset. After blood collection by leukapheresis, PBMCs were isolated using Ficoll-Histopaque density gradient centrifugation and then cryopreserved in the vapor phase of liquid nitrogen. Analytical flow cytometry was used to check the purity and quantity of each magnetically sorted T cell population. Genomic DNA was isolated from every sorted fraction and measured by UV absorbance on a Nanodrop 2000c.

Sequenced sample: naive CD4+ T cells sorted from blood. This specimen's cell subset or site label, per the study, means: CD45RA+ positively selected. The sequence is built from TRBV5-1 and TRBJ2-1; a weak D assignment points to TRBD1 (8 bases agree). The TCR was taken from a woman aged 30 to 39 in good health. Here the CDR3 is given as CASSLVQGGGSYNEQFF. Read as DNA, the sequence is TGCGCCAGCAGCTTGGTACAGGGGGGCGGGAGCTACAATGAGCAGTTCTTC.